The T cell receptor (beta chain) under discussion was sequenced for a study of CD8+ T cells in alopecia areata. Study-wide findings and caveats: Scalp sequencing captures resident alphabeta T cells of normal skin too.

Details on this clone: Its target is unknown.

cDNA serving as the sequencing template came from extracted, reverse transcribed RNA. Libraries were prepared by immunoSEQ multiplex PCR; TCRdb keeps only in-frame clonotypes and omits some of them. The sample carries roughly 210,000 clones, roughly 44% recorded once. Described treatment: oral pan-JAK inhibitor, 5-10 mg twice daily. This CDR3 contains 15 residues. Germline assignment: CDR1 MGHRA and CDR2 YSYEKL. Trimming took 0 bases from V and 7 from J; bases not matched to a gene: 8. This TCR was recovered from a human donor with alopecia areata. This material consisted of CD4+ T cells sorted from blood, taken between weeks 36 and 40, from a patient treated with tofacitinib. V usage is TRBV4-1 and J usage is TRBJ2-7, with 8 bases fitting TRBD2. The CDR3 loop is CASSQEQRGPGEQYF. Here the CDR3 DNA reads TGCGCCAGCAGCCAAGAGCAGCGGGGGCCGGGGGAGCAGTACTTC.